The next 31 T cell receptor beta chains were all read from a single sample in a study of technical replicates of blood from a handful of donors. Sequencing was performed with immunoSEQ multiplex PCR; in TCRdb, only in-frame clones are kept and a portion is missing. This table holds 65,000 to 95,000 clones, 95% to 98% found once. Sequencing was performed on T cells isolated from PBMCs. Source of these receptors: a human donor in good health.

The chain couples TRBV19 to TRBJ1-5; 7 nucleotides match TRBD1. The CDR3 extends over 16 amino acids. Trimming at V came to 2 bases and at J to 7 bases, leaving 11 bases not matched to a gene. CDR1 is LNHDA, CDR2 SQIVND, per germline (reference sequence). The CDR3 loop reads CASSITNRGGWQPQHF. CDR3 coding DNA: TGTGCCAGTAGTATAACAAACAGGGGCGGGTGGCAGCCCCAGCATTTT.

J is TRBJ1-5 and V is TRBV6-1; 11 bases fit TRBD1. In germline, CDR1 is MNHNS, CDR2 SASEGT. The CDR3 loop spans 16 amino acids. After removal of 4 bases from V and 5 bases from J, the junction contained 7 bases not matched to a gene. The DNA of the CDR3 is TGTGCCAGCAGTGCGAGGACAGGGGGCGCCGATCAGCCCCAGCATTTT. Amino acid sequence: CASSARTGGADQPQHF.

V is TRBV18 and J is TRBJ2-5; D perhaps matches TRBD1 (6 bases). The CDR3 totals 13 residues. The germline gives CDR1 KGHSH, CDR2 LQKENI. Trimming stripped 4 bases from V and 4 bases from J, with 10 bases between. The CDR3 bases are TGTGCCAGCTCACGGACCAGGGGAGAGACCCAGTACTTC. Encoded protein: CASSRTRGETQYF.

The chain couples TRBV19 to TRBJ1-5; TRBD1 might be the D (6 bases). This CDR3 contains 16 residues. V shed 3 bases and J shed 8 bases, with 20 bases lying between them. The germline V gene encodes CDR1 LNHDA and CDR2 SQIVND (reference sequence). This chain's CDR3 is CASSIRQASSGEPQHF. The CDR3 nucleotides are TGTGCCAGTAGTATCCGACAGGCCTCCTCAGGTGAGCCCCAGCATTTT.

The V gene is TRBV6-5, the J gene TRBJ2-3; D unclear. The germline V gene has CDR1 MNHEY and CDR2 SVGAGI. V lost 2 bases and J lost 6, with 3 bases in between. CDR3 length equals 11 residues. The CDR3 reads CASSYQDTQYF. CDR3 DNA sequence: TGTGCCAGCAGTTACCAGGATACGCAGTATTTT.

This rearrangement joins TRBV9 to TRBJ1-1; 7 nucleotides line up with TRBD1. V lost 4 bases to trimming and J lost 0 bases; unmatched junction nucleotides: 9. This CDR3 contains 16 residues. CDR1 and CDR2 (germline): SGDLS, YYNGEE. The CDR3 loop reads CASSPNRGALNTEAFF. The CDR3 DNA is TGTGCCAGCAGCCCAAACAGGGGCGCATTGAACACTGAAGCTTTCTTT.

The chain is built from TRBV11-2 and TRBJ2-1, with D possibly TRBD2 on 6 matching bases. Trimming shortened V by 1 base and J by 1 base, and 11 bases separated the two germline ends. The CDR3 spans 16 residues. From germline, CDR1 is SGHAT and CDR2 FQNNGV. CDR3 coding DNA: TGTGCCAGCAGCTTAGGGAGGGCTCGTTCCTACAATGAGCAGTTCTTC. Translation gives CASSLGRARSYNEQFF. The full variable domain, with the rest looked up from reference TRBV11-2 and TRBJ2-1, is EAGVAQSPRYKIIEKRQSVAFWCNPISGHATLYWYQQILGQGPKLLIQFQNNGVVDDSQLPKDRFSAERLKGVDSTLKIQPAKLEDSAVYLCASSLGRARSYNEQFFGPGTRLTVL.

This clone was counted once. This rearrangement joins TRBV5-1 to TRBJ1-3, with D hard to call. CDR1 SGHRS and CDR2 YFSETQ come from the germline V gene. V shed 7 bases and J shed 0 bases, with 8 bases lying between them. The CDR3 totals 13 residues. CDR3 amino acids: CASAESSGNTIYF. CDR3 coding DNA: TGCGCCAGCGCGGAGAGCTCTGGAAACACCATATATTTT.

The V gene is TRBV9, the J gene TRBJ1-1; D is uncertain. Germline CDR1 and CDR2: SGDLS and YYNGEE. The germline V and J ends were trimmed by 0 bases and 5 bases, with 11 bases remaining between them. This CDR3 is 14 amino acids long. In DNA form, the CDR3 reads TGTGCCAGCAGCGTAGACGGGAGTGGGACTGAAGCTTTCTTT. This codes for CASSVDGSGTEAFF.

This chain connects TRBV19 to TRBJ2-1; 9 nucleotides match TRBD1. V lost 4 bases to trimming and J lost 4 bases; unmatched junction nucleotides: 5. Per the germline V gene, CDR1 is LNHDA and CDR2 is SQIVND (reference sequence). The CDR3 length is 15 residues. As DNA, the CDR3 is TGTGCCAGTAGTAGGGGACAGGGTATGTACAATGAGCAGTTCTTC. It specifies CASSRGQGMYNEQFF.

Here the CDR3 reads CASSLSSQAGGNEKLFF. The CDR3 nucleotides are TGTGCCAGCAGCTTATCCTCCCAGGCAGGGGGCAATGAAAAACTGTTTTTT. The rearrangement uses TRBV7-2 and TRBJ1-4; 8 bases agree with TRBD1. Germline trimming cut 2 bases from V and 5 bases from J; bases unmatched to any gene: 10. The CDR3 is 17 amino acids. CDR1 is SGHTA and CDR2 is FQGNSA in the germline V gene.

This clone was seen just once. The chain employs TRBV15 and TRBJ1-6, with no clear D. Trimming took off 0 bases at V and 10 bases at J, with 7 bases between the two ends. The CDR3 is made up of 13 amino acids. CDR1 is LNHNV and CDR2 is YYDKDF in the germline V gene (reference sequence). This CDR3 is CATSRDLGSPLHF. DNA of the CDR3: TGTGCCACCAGCAGAGATCTCGGGTCACCCCTCCACTTT.

This chain uses TRBV19 with TRBJ1-2; TRBD1 matches at 9 bases. Germline trimming cut 9 bases from V and 4 bases from J; bases unmatched to any gene: 15. The germline V gene encodes CDR1 LNHDA and CDR2 SQIVND (reference sequence). This CDR3 is built from 16 residues. CDR3 in amino acids: CASKLPGQGPIYGYTF. The CDR3 DNA is TGTGCCAGCAAACTCCCGGGACAGGGTCCCATCTATGGCTACACCTTC.

This sequence joins TRBV7-9 and TRBJ2-3, with D unresolved. Germline lookup yields CDR1 SEHNR and CDR2 FQNEAQ (reference sequence). V lost 1 base, J lost 3 bases, and 5 bases lay in between. This CDR3 is built from 13 residues. The chain's CDR3 is CASSLGGTDTQYF. CDR3 nucleotide sequence: TGTGCCAGCAGCTTAGGCGGTACAGATACGCAGTATTTT. The whole variable domain, filled in from reference TRBV7-9 and TRBJ2-3, reads DTGVSQNPRHKITKRGQNVTFRCDPISEHNRLYWYRQTLGQGPEFLTYFQNEAQLEKSRLLSDRFSAERPKGSFSTLEIQRTEQGDSAMYLCASSLGGTDTQYFGPGTRLTVL.

DNA for the CDR3: TGTGCCAGCAGTACTATCTTTATGGAGCAGTTCTTC. It encodes CASSTIFMEQFF. This rearrangement joins TRBV27 to TRBJ2-1; D remains unclear. CDR3 size: 12 residues. The germline V gene encodes CDR1 MNHEY and CDR2 SMNVEV (reference sequence). V lost 5 bases, J lost 10 bases, and 12 bases lay in between.

The chain combines TRBV4-1 with TRBJ2-5; no clear D. The CDR3 runs to 17 residues. V was pared by 4 bases and J by 3 bases, with 21 bases between. Germline V CDR1 and CDR2: MGHRA, YSYEKL. The CDR3 sequence is CASSLFLLVSHKETQYF. As DNA, the CDR3 is TGCGCCAGCAGCCTCTTCCTACTTGTTTCCCATAAAGAGACCCAGTACTTC.

This clone was detected only once. The chain carries TRBV4-2 and TRBJ2-5; weak D call: TRBD1 (6 bases). This CDR3 contains 14 residues. The V end lost 1 base, the J end lost 7 bases, and 13 bases lay between the germline ends. From germline, CDR1 is LGHNA and CDR2 YNFKEQ. The CDR3 DNA follows: TGTGCCAGCAGCCAAGTTGGACAGAGGCCGACCCAGTACTTC. Its protein product is CASSQVGQRPTQYF.

The chain recombines TRBV28 with TRBJ2-5; TRBD1 might be the D (6 bases). Trimming left V 6 bases short and J 0 bases short, with 8 bases between. CDR1 is MDHEN and CDR2 is SYDVKM in the germline V gene. The CDR3 length is 13 residues. The CDR3 DNA sequence: TGTGCCAGCAGCGACAGGAACCAAGAGACCCAGTACTTC. Its translation is CASSDRNQETQYF.

The chain recombines TRBV2 with TRBJ1-5; no clear D. Trimming removed 1 base at V and 2 bases at J, with 6 bases between. The CDR3 spans 14 residues. Germline values: CDR1 SNHLY, CDR2 FYNNEI. CDR3 coding DNA: TGTGCCAGCAGTGAAGGCAGTCGCAATCAGCCCCAGCATTTT. It translates to CASSEGSRNQPQHF.

CDR3 amino acids: CASSSDTEAFF. CDR3 bases: TGTGCCAGCTCATCTGACACTGAAGCTTTCTTT. The J gene is TRBJ1-1, the V gene TRBV18; D is uncertain. CDR3 length equals 11 residues. Deletions cut 5 bases from V and 3 bases from J, with 4 bases between. The V gene's germline CDR1 is KGHSH and CDR2 LQKENI.

This clone was counted once. The chain couples TRBV2 to TRBJ2-3; TRBD1 aligns across 8 bases. Germline CDR1 reads SNHLY; CDR2 reads FYNNEI. The CDR3 is 14 amino acids. Trimming removed 5 bases from V and 3 bases from J; junction bases left unmatched: 4. CDR3 amino acids: CASSQQGGTDTQYF. The CDR3, as DNA: TGTGCCAGCAGTCAACAGGGGGGAACAGATACGCAGTATTTT.

This clone was seen only once. The V and J genes are TRBV9 and TRBJ2-7; a weak D match, TRBD1 (5 bases). In germline, CDR1 is SGDLS, CDR2 YYNGEE. The V gene lost 4 bases and the J gene lost 0 bases, with 11 bases spanning the gap. The CDR3 is made up of 14 amino acids. Written as DNA, the CDR3 is TGTGCCAGCAGCCCAGGGCCTAGCTCCTACGAGCAGTACTTC. It codes for CASSPGPSSYEQYF.

This clone was recorded once. The chain joins TRBV7-2 to TRBJ2-1, with D unresolved. Between the trimmed V and J ends, which lost 1 base and 15 bases, there was a span of 13 bases. Germline V lookup: CDR1 SGHTA, CDR2 FQGNSA. The CDR3 sequence is 12 residues long. CDR3 amino acids: CASSLETVLRFF. DNA of the CDR3: TGTGCCAGCAGCTTAGAAACGGTGTTGCGGTTCTTC.

The genes are TRBV5-1 and TRBJ2-5, with D possibly matching TRBD2 (5 bases). CDR1 and CDR2 (germline): SGHRS, YFSETQ. Trimming cost V 0 bases and J 2 bases, with 14 bases left between them. This CDR3 has 16 residues. In nucleotides, the CDR3 is TGCGCCAGCAGCTTGGATCTTTTCGGGATTCAAGAGACCCAGTACTTC. Amino acids: CASSLDLFGIQETQYF.

The genes are TRBV4-2 and TRBJ2-2; a weak D match, TRBD2 (6 bases). Trimming took off 1 base at V and 4 bases at J, with 7 bases between the two ends. CDR3 size: 14 residues. The germline CDR1 and CDR2 sequences are LGHNA and YNFKEQ. DNA of the CDR3: TGTGCCAGCAGCCAAGCGGGAGCCACCGGGGAGCTGTTTTTT. This sequence encodes CASSQAGATGELFF.

The rearrangement uses TRBV5-1 and TRBJ2-2; TRBD2 matches 7 bases. Germline-derived CDR1 and CDR2 are SGHRS and YFSETQ. The CDR3 sequence is 14 residues long. J lost 6 bases, V lost 5 bases, and 7 bases had no gene match. Written as DNA, the CDR3 is TGCGCCAGCAGGTATCTAGCGGAGTCCGGGGAGCTGTTTTTT. This encodes CASRYLAESGELFF.

The rearrangement joins TRBV4-1 to TRBJ2-3, with 9 bases fitting TRBD1. J lost 0 bases, V lost 6 bases, and 7 bases had no gene match. Germline CDR1 MGHRA, CDR2 YSYEKL. The CDR3 covers 16 residues. CDR3 DNA: TGCGCCAGCAGACACCCTGACAGGGGGAGCACAGATACGCAGTATTTT. Residues: CASRHPDRGSTDTQYF.

The chain employs TRBV7-9 and TRBJ2-3; TRBD2 aligns across 9 bases. CDR3 size: 18 residues. Germline V gene lookup returns CDR1 SEHNR and CDR2 FQNEAQ (reference sequence). V trimming: 2 bases; J trimming: 4 bases; junction bases outside the gene matches: 13. The CDR3 sequence: CASSLPGSSGGWADTQYF. The CDR3 bases are TGTGCCAGCAGCTTACCGGGTTCGAGCGGGGGGTGGGCAGATACGCAGTATTTT.

V gene TRBV7-7 combines with J gene TRBJ2-1; TRBD1 matches at 11 bases. Trimming removed 5 bases from V and 8 bases from J; junction bases left unmatched: 8. The CDR3 is 15 amino acids. Germline CDR1 and CDR2: SSHAT and FNYEAQ (reference sequence). In nucleotides, the CDR3 is TGTGCCAGCAGCGCCGGGACAGGGGGGAGGGATGAGCAGTTCTTC. It translates to CASSAGTGGRDEQFF.

The chain links TRBV7-6 to TRBJ2-1, with D perhaps TRBD2 (6 bases). Germline V gene data show CDR1 as SGHVS and CDR2 as FNYEAQ. V lost 5 bases to trimming and J lost 1 base, with 18 bases between them. CDR3 length: 17 amino acids. DNA for the CDR3: TGTGCCAGCAGCAGCTTATACCGCCTAGCGTCCTACAATGAGCAGTTCTTC. It encodes CASSSLYRLASYNEQFF.

V usage is TRBV19 and J usage is TRBJ2-6; D not resolved. Germline CDR1 is LNHDA and CDR2 is SQIVND (reference sequence). The CDR3 runs 12 residues. V lost 8 bases to trimming and J lost 1 base, with 3 bases between them. The CDR3 loop is CASQSGANVLTF. CDR3 coding DNA: TGTGCCAGTCAATCTGGGGCCAACGTCCTGACTTTC.